This T cell receptor beta chain appears in the sequencing data of a study of blood T cell repertoires in COVID-19. The CDR3 is 13 amino acids. CDR1 is LNHNV, CDR2 YYDKDF, per germline (reference sequence). Deletions cut 3 bases from V and 6 bases from J, with 8 bases between. Clones were sequenced by immunoSEQ multiplex PCR, and TCRdb holds only the in-frame ones, with some missing. The table has approximately 130,000 clones, approximately 83% seen once; the top ten hold around 17%. The clonotype comes from a woman between 50 and 59 years old who had recovered from COVID-19. Sequenced: peripheral blood. This sequence joins TRBV15 and TRBJ1-4, with a weak D call TRBD1 (6 bases). The DNA for the CDR3 is TGTGCCACCAGCAGGGACAGCCATGAAAAACTGTTTTTT. It codes for CATSRDSHEKLFF.